Listed here is a single T cell receptor (beta chain). This record comes from a study of blood T cells in healthy people across ages. A second about 7 to 11 cycle PCR used barcoded and J-beta primers. Each CDR3 protein gets one entry after TCRdb re-called the 5' RACE reads with MiXCR. The sample carries around 1.5 million distinct CDR3 sequences, 59% recorded once. CDR3 length equals 19 residues. Looked up from germline, CDR1 is MDHEN and CDR2 is SYDVKM. Trimming removed 2 bases from V and 1 base from J, with 23 bases in between. Sequenced material: blood. The receptor was derived from a man aged 18 to 29 in good health. The chain employs TRBV28 and TRBJ1-1; TRBD1 is a possible D gene (6 bases). CDR3 coding DNA: TGTGCCAGCAGTTTAAATCCTTTCCGGGGCGGGGGCGGGAACACTGAAGCTTTCTTT. Translated, it gives CASSLNPFRGGGGNTEAFF.